The T cell receptor beta chain described here comes from a study of T cell changes during pregnancy in multiple sclerosis. Between the trimmed V and J ends, which lost 0 bases and 0 bases, there was a span of 14 bases. Germline CDR1 is LGHNA and CDR2 is YNFKEQ. The CDR3 has 18 residues. Sequenced by immunoSEQ multiplex PCR; TCRdb stores in-frame clones only, minus some. Of 55,000 to 70,000 clones listed, about 91% are singletons. The TCR was taken from a female donor in good health, enrolled as a control in a pregnancy study. The chain recombines TRBV4-2 with TRBJ2-2, with a possible D match to TRBD2 (6 bases). The sequenced sample was peripheral blood, obtained in the second trimester of pregnancy. CDR3 coding DNA: TGTGCCAGCAGCCAAGAAGGAGGGGCCGGGGCGAACACCGGGGAGCTGTTTTTT. Translation: CASSQEGGAGANTGELFF.